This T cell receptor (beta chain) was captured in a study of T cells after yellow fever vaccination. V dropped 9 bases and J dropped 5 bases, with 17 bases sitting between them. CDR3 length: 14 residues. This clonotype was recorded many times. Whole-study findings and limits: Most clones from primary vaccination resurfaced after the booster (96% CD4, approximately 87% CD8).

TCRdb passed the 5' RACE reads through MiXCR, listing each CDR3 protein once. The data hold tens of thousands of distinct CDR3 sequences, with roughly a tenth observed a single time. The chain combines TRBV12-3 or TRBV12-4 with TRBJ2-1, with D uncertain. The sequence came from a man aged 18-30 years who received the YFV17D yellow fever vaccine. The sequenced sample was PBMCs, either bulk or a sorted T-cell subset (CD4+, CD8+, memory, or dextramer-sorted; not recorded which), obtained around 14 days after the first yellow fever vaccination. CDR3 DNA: TGTGCCAGTAGCTTAGCCCCCAGGAACAATGAGCAGTTCTTC. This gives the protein CASSLAPRNNEQFF.